There are many counts of the clone carrying this TCR beta chain. This entry comes from a study of CD8+ T cells in alopecia areata. Germline CDR1 and CDR2: MNHEY and SMNVEV (reference sequence). The CDR3 has 14 amino acids. V gave up 5 bases and J gave up 1 base, with 12 bases separating them. RNA extraction and reverse transcription yielded cDNA as sequencing template. Some clones are missing from TCRdb's copy, which holds only in-frame ones; the method was immunoSEQ multiplex PCR. The table lists more than 200,000 clones, less than 45% of them singletons, with 2% to 3% in the top ten. This sample's treatment: oral pan-JAK inhibitor, 5-10 mg twice daily.

The chain joins TRBV27 to TRBJ2-7; D unresolved. The sequenced sample was CD4+ T cells sorted from blood, obtained at roughly week 36, from a patient treated with tofacitinib. The clonotype comes from a human donor with alopecia areata. CDR3 nucleotides: TGTGCCAGCAGTATGACATTTCTTTCCTACGAGCAGTACTTC. It yields the protein CASSMTFLSYEQYF.